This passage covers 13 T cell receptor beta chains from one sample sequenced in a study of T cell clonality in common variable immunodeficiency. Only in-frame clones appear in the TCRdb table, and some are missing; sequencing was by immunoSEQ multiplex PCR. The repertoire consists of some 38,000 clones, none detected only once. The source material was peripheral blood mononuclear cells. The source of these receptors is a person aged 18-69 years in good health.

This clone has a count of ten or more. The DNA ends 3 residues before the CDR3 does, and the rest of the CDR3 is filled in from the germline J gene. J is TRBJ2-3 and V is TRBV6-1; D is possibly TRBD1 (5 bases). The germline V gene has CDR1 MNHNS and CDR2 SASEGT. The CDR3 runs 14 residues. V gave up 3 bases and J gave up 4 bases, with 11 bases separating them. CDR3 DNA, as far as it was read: TGTGCCAGCAGTGATTTAGGGGCACCAGATACG. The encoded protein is CASSDLGAPDT. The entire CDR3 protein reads CASSDLGAPDTQYF.

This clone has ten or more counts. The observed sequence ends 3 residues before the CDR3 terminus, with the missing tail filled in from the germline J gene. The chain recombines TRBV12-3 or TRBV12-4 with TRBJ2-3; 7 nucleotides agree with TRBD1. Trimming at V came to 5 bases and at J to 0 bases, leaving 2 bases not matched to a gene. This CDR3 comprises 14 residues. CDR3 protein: CASSRQGSTDTQYF. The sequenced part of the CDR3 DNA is TGTGCCAGCAGTCGACAGGGTAGCACAGATACG.

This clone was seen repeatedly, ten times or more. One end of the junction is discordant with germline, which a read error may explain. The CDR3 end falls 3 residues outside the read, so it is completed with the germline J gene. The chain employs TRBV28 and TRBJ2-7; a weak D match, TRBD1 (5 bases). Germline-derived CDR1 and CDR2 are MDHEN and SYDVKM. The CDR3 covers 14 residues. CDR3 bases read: TGTGTCAGCAGTTTAGGGCAGGGTACCTACGAG. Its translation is CVSSLGQGTYE. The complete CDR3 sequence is CVSSLGQGTYEQYF. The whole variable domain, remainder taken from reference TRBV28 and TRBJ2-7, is DVKVTQSSRYLVKRTGEKVFLECVQDMDHENMFWYRQDPGLGLRLIYFSYDVKMKEKGDIPEGYSVSREKKERFSLILESASTNQTSMYLCVSSLGQGTYEQYFGPGTRLTVT.

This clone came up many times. The sequenced part of the CDR3 DNA is TGCAGCGTTCGCTTAGCGGACAGGGGCGCCAACACCGGGGAG. It encodes CSVRLADRGANTGE. In full, the CDR3 reads CSVRLADRGANTGELFF. The rearrangement joins TRBV29-1 to TRBJ2-2, with TRBD1 identical over 9 bases. With the read ending 3 residues before the CDR3 end, the germline J gene is used to fill in that end. This CDR3 is 17 amino acids long. Germline assignment: CDR1 SQVTM and CDR2 ANQGSEA. The trim removed 5 bases at V and 2 bases at J, leaving 12 bases unmatched.

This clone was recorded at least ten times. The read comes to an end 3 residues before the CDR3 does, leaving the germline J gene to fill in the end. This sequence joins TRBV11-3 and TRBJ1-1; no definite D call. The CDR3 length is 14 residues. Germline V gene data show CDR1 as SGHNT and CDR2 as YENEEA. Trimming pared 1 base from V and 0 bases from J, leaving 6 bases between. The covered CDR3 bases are TGTGCCAGCAGCTTAGGCACGGTGAACACTGAA. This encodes CASSLGTVNTE. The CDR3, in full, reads CASSLGTVNTEAFF.

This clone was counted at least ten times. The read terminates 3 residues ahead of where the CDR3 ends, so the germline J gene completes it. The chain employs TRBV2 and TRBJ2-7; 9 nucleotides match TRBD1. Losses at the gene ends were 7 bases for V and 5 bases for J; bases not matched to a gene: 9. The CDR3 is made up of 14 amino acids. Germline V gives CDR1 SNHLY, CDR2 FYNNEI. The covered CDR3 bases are TGTGCCAGCATGAGAGACAGGGGGGACAACGAG. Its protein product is CASMRDRGDNE. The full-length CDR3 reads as CASMRDRGDNEQYF.

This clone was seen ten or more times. This CDR3 is CSTGVGTEAFF. CDR3 DNA, as far as it was read: TGCAGCACAGGGGTCGGGACTGAA. The chain combines TRBV20-1 with TRBJ1-1, with 7 bases fitting TRBD1. The read ends 3 residues before the CDR3 terminus; that terminus is restored from the germline J gene. This CDR3 contains 11 residues. Germline V gives CDR1 DFQATT, CDR2 SNEGSKA (reference sequence).

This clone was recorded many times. Here the CDR3 reads CASSVGPPTSQRERPNEQFF. The part of the CDR3 DNA that was read is TGTGCCAGCAGCGTAGGTCCACCTACATCCCAGCGGGAGCGGCCCAATGAG. V is TRBV9 and J is TRBJ2-1, with 8 bases that match TRBD2. The read comes to an end 3 residues before the CDR3 does, leaving the germline J gene to fill in the end. Germline-derived CDR1 and CDR2 are SGDLS and YYNGEE. The CDR3 runs 20 residues. J gave up 6 bases and V 0 bases, and 20 bases lay outside the gene matches.

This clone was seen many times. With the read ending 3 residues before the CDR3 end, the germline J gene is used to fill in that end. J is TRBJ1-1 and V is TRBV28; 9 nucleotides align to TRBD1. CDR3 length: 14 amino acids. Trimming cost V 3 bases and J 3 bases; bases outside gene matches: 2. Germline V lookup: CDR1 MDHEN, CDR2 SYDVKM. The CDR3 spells CASSLTGGDTEAFF. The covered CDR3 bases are TGTGCCAGCAGTTTGACAGGGGGTGACACTGAA.

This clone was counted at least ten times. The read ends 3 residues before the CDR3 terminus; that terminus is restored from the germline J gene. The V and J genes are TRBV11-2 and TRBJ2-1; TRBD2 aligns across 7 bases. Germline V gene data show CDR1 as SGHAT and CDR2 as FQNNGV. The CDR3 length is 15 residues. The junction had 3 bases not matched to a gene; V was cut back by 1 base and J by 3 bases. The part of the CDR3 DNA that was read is TGTGCCAGCAGCTTAGTAGCGGGTAACTACAATGAG. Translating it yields CASSLVAGNYNE. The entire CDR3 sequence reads CASSLVAGNYNEQFF.

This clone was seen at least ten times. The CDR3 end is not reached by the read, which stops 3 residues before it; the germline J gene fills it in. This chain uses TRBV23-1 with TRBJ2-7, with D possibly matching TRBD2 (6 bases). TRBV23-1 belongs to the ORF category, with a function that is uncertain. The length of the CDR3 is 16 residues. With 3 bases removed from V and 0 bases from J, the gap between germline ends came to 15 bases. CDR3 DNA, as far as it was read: TGCGCCAGCAGTCACCCCCACGGGGACTGCTCCTACGAG. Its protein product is CASSHPHGDCSYE. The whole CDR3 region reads CASSHPHGDCSYEQYF.

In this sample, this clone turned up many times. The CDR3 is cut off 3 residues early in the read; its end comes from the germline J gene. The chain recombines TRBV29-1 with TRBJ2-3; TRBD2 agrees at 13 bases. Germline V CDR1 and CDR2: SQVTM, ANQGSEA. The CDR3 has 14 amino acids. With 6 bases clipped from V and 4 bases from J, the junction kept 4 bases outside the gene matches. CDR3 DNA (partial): TGCAGCGTGACTAGCGGGAGGTCGGCAGATACG. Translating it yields CSVTSGRSADT. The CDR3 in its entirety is CSVTSGRSADTQYF.

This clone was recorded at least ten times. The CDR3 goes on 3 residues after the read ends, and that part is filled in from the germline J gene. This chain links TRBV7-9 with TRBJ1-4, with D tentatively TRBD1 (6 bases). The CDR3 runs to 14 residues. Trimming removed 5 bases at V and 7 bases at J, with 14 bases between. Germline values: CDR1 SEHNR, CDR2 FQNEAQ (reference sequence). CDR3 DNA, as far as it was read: TGTGCCAGCAGCCGCGGGGGGGCAGGTGAAAAA. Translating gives CASSRGGAGEK. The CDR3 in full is CASSRGGAGEKLFF.